A single sample gave rise to the 20 T cell receptor beta chains below, sequenced in a study of shared clonotypes between healthy human individuals. TCRdb's table, derived via immunoSEQ multiplex PCR, lists solely in-frame clones and lacks some. Among around 510,000 clones listed, about 80% were seen once. The sequenced sample was PBMCs. Receptors originate from a woman in her thirties or forties in good health. Some clones in this sample may be carry-over from other donors' samples.

This sequence joins TRBV10-2 and TRBJ2-7; perhaps D is TRBD1 or TRBD2 (5 bases each). Trimming took 10 bases from V and 6 from J, leaving 16 bases between them. This CDR3 contains 12 residues. CDR1 is WSHSY and CDR2 is SAAADI in the germline V gene. CDR3 loop: CATWDGVSEQYF. CDR3 nucleotide sequence: TGCGCCACCTGGGACGGGGTATCCGAGCAGTACTTC.

V is TRBV6-1 and J is TRBJ1-2; a weak D match, TRBD1 (6 bases). Trimming left V 2 bases short and J 5 bases short, with 15 bases between. The CDR3 length is 15 residues. The V gene's germline CDR1 is MNHNS and CDR2 SASEGT. The DNA of the CDR3 is TGTGCCAGCAGTGAACAGCAAGGGGGAGCTTATGGCTACACCTTC. It encodes CASSEQQGGAYGYTF.

This clone came up a few times. V is TRBV14 and J is TRBJ2-7; TRBD2 matches at 9 bases. This CDR3 region has 17 residues. Trimming at V came to 4 bases and at J to 5 bases, leaving 15 bases not matched to a gene. Germline CDR1 is SGHDN and CDR2 is FVKESK. CDR3 DNA: TGTGCCAGCAGCCCCACCCGGCTAGCGGGATACCCCAACGAGCAGTACTTC. Amino acid sequence: CASSPTRLAGYPNEQYF.

The V gene is TRBV29-1, the J gene TRBJ2-1, with 11 bases identical to TRBD2. CDR1 is SQVTM, CDR2 ANQGSEA, per germline. This CDR3 has 14 residues. J lost 8 bases, V lost 4 bases, and 7 bases had no gene match. CDR3 bases: TGCAGCGTTGTCACTAGCGGGAGAGGTGATGAGCAGTTCTTC. Its protein is CSVVTSGRGDEQFF.

The chain carries TRBV15 and TRBJ2-1, with 12 bases lining up with TRBD2. J gave up 1 base and V 3 bases, and 4 bases lay outside the gene matches. The CDR3 extends over 17 amino acids. Germline V CDR1 and CDR2: LNHNV, YYDKDF (reference sequence). The CDR3 DNA reads TGTGCCACCAGCAGTCGGACTAGCGGGAATTCCTACAATGAGCAGTTCTTC. Amino acid sequence: CATSSRTSGNSYNEQFF.

This chain links TRBV14 with TRBJ2-2, with unresolved D. Per the germline V gene, CDR1 is SGHDN and CDR2 is FVKESK. The V end was cut by 5 bases, the J end by 6 bases, with 16 bases between. The CDR3 spans 15 residues. DNA of the CDR3: TGTGCCAGCAGCGAGACCCCCGGGTCCGCCGGGGAGCTGTTTTTT. It translates to CASSETPGSAGELFF.

This clone has a single count. The rearrangement uses TRBV19 and TRBJ2-7; TRBD1 agrees at 7 bases. In germline, CDR1 is LNHDA, CDR2 SQIVND (reference sequence). CDR3 length: 15 amino acids. Trimming at V came to 7 bases and at J to 2 bases, leaving 11 bases not matched to a gene. The CDR3 nucleotides read TGTGCCAGTACTGGGGGACAGCTTGCACCCTACGAGCAGTACTTC. Translation gives CASTGGQLAPYEQYF.

The CDR3: CASSIDSGSGDEQFF. Here the CDR3 DNA reads TGTGCCAGCAGCATCGATAGCGGGAGTGGAGATGAGCAGTTCTTC. The gene calls are TRBV7-2 and TRBJ2-1; 9 bases match TRBD2. Germline CDR1 reads SGHTA; CDR2 reads FQGNSA. V trimming: 5 bases; J trimming: 8 bases; junction bases outside the gene matches: 10. This CDR3 region has 15 residues.

Points on this clone: Other DNA variants within this sample encode the same CDR3. The chain uses TRBV10-3 and TRBJ1-5; 8 nucleotides line up with TRBD1. Trimming at V came to 0 bases and at J to 4 bases, leaving 2 bases not matched to a gene. Germline CDR1 ENHRY, CDR2 SYGVKD. The CDR3 extends over 15 amino acids. The CDR3: CAISESGQGNQPQHF. DNA of the CDR3: TGTGCCATCAGTGAGTCTGGACAGGGTAATCAGCCCCAGCATTTT.

V is TRBV30 and J is TRBJ2-3, with a weak D call TRBD1 (6 bases). The CDR3 totals 11 residues. Trimming cost V 2 bases and J 10 bases, with 10 bases left between them. The V gene's germline CDR1 is GTSNPN and CDR2 SVGIG (reference sequence). CDR3 sequence reads: CAWSPSGAQYF. The CDR3, as DNA: TGTGCCTGGAGTCCCTCAGGGGCGCAGTATTTT.

The chain is built from TRBV29-1 and TRBJ2-5; TRBD1 is a possible D gene (5 bases). The last part of the DNA fits TRBJ2-7 better; the J call may be wrong. Germline CDR1 is SQVTM and CDR2 is ANQGSEA. The CDR3 has 13 amino acids. This chain's CDR3 is CSVVGVSGVEQYF. The CDR3 nucleotides are TGCAGCGTCGTAGGGGTATCCGGAGTCGAGCAGTACTTC.

In this sample, this clone turned up once. This sequence joins TRBV6-5 and TRBJ1-4; the D is unclear. The CDR3 covers 13 residues. V lost 5 bases to trimming and J lost 9 bases, with 13 bases between them. CDR1 and CDR2 from the germline V gene are MNHEY and SVGAGI. CDR3 in amino acids: CASSPRQFQKLFF. Written as DNA, the CDR3 is TGTGCCAGCAGTCCCCGTCAGTTCCAAAAACTGTTTTTT.

In this sample, this clone turned up a few times. The V and J genes are TRBV2 and TRBJ2-7; D possibly corresponds to TRBD2 (5 bases). Germline CDR1 and CDR2: SNHLY and FYNNEI. V was pared by 4 bases and J by 2 bases, with 12 bases between. The CDR3 totals 14 residues. The CDR3 is CASSAGLHAYEQYF. CDR3 nucleotide sequence: TGTGCCAGCAGTGCGGGGTTGCACGCCTACGAGCAGTACTTC.

V and J are TRBV9 and TRBJ2-1, with 7 bases fitting TRBD2. CDR1 is SGDLS, CDR2 YYNGEE, per germline. V trimming: 4 bases; J trimming: 8 bases; junction bases outside the gene matches: 12. The CDR3 sequence is 15 residues long. CDR3 bases: TGTGCCAGCAGCCCAGCCGGGACTACCTCCCATGAGCAGTTCTTC. Its protein product is CASSPAGTTSHEQFF.

The chain joins TRBV6-6 to TRBJ2-1; weak D call: TRBD2 (5 bases). CDR1 and CDR2 from the germline V gene are MNHNY and SVGAGI (reference sequence). Trimming pared 8 bases from V and 4 bases from J, leaving 12 bases between. The CDR3 is 13 residues long. The CDR3 bases are TGTGCCAGCGGAGGCTCCTTTTACAATGAGCAGTTCTTC. Translated, it gives CASGGSFYNEQFF.

The gene calls are TRBV30 and TRBJ2-5; 13 bases are shared with TRBD2. This CDR3 is 13 amino acids long. V gave up 5 bases and J gave up 4 bases; unmatched junction bases: 1. The germline CDR1 and CDR2 sequences are GTSNPN and SVGIG (reference sequence). As DNA, the CDR3 is TGTGCCTGGGGACTAGCGGGAGCAGAGACCCAGTACTTC. Its translation: CAWGLAGAETQYF.

The chain has TRBV4-1 and TRBJ2-3; tentative D call: TRBD2 (5 bases). The CDR3 extends over 14 amino acids. V gave up 5 bases and J gave up 6 bases, with 15 bases separating them. Germline CDR1 MGHRA, CDR2 YSYEKL. CDR3 in DNA: TGCGCCAGCAGCTCCCGGGGTGGCAGGGATACGCAGTATTTT. This encodes CASSSRGGRDTQYF.

The count of this clone is one. The genes are TRBV2 and TRBJ1-4, with D possibly matching TRBD1 (6 bases). CDR3 length: 15 residues. With 8 bases removed from V and 4 bases from J, the gap between germline ends came to 17 bases. Germline values: CDR1 SNHLY, CDR2 FYNNEI. CDR3 nucleotides: TGTGCCAGCTTTCCCCCAGGGGCCTATAATGAAAAACTGTTTTTT. This encodes CASFPPGAYNEKLFF.

This clone was seen a few times. The rearrangement joins TRBV6-6 to TRBJ2-1; no firm D call. Germline CDR1 MNHNY, CDR2 SVGAGI (reference sequence). This CDR3 contains 14 residues. Between the trimmed V and J ends, which lost 6 bases and 0 bases, there was a span of 9 bases. CDR3 bases: TGTGCCAGCAGCCGGAAGAGCTCCTACAATGAGCAGTTCTTC. This codes for CASSRKSSYNEQFF.

The CDR3 loop reads CASSLDRFQETQYF. CDR3 DNA sequence: TGTGCCAGCTCCCTTGACAGGTTCCAAGAGACCCAGTACTTC. This chain links TRBV18 with TRBJ2-5; D is perhaps TRBD1 (6 bases). V lost 6 bases to trimming and J lost 1 base, with 12 bases between them. The germline V gene encodes CDR1 KGHSH and CDR2 LQKENI. This CDR3 is 14 amino acids long. Filled out from reference TRBV18 and TRBJ2-5, the complete variable domain reads NAGVMQNPRHLVRRRGQEARLRCSPMKGHSHVYWYRQLPEEGLKFMVYLQKENIIDESGMPKERFSAEFPKEGPSILRIQQVVRGDSAAYFCASSLDRFQETQYFGPGTRLLVL.